This TCR beta chain derives from a study of blood T cell repertoires in COVID-19. TCRdb's copy holds only in-frame clones and misses some; the assay was immunoSEQ multiplex PCR. The sample lists roughly 150,000 clones; 80% were seen once. The TCR sequence derives from a woman aged 55-69 years who had recovered from COVID-19. The sample was PBMCs or T cells enriched from blood (not recorded which).

The CDR3 here is CASSLKQFGEKLFF. The CDR3 DNA follows: TGTGCCAGCAGCTTAAAACAGTTTGGTGAAAAACTGTTTTTT. This sequence joins TRBV11-2 and TRBJ1-4; D is unresolved. Looked up from germline, CDR1 is SGHAT and CDR2 is FQNNGV. The CDR3 totals 14 residues. Trimming shortened V by 2 bases and J by 7 bases, and 11 bases separated the two germline ends.